The entry below gives a single T cell receptor (beta chain) sequence along with its context. Antigen: not known. TCRdb keeps only in-frame clones here, not all; method: immunoSEQ multiplex PCR. The repertoire holds about 82,000 clones, over 70% seen once, with approximately 21% in the top ten. The data stem from a study of T cells in localized non-small cell lung cancer. Findings and limits, study-wide: It remains possible that heterogeneity exists, since only one tumor region was sequenced. Uninvolved adjacent lung had more T cell clonality than any other tissue, topping tumor. Patients showing higher blood T cell density tended to see longer overall survival. When the top 100 tumor clones were examined, a median roughly 62 of them also appeared in the adjacent lung, which was paired and uninvolved.

Germline CDR1 is SGHVS and CDR2 is FQNEAQ. The CDR3 consists of 13 residues. V was clipped by 4 bases and J by 7 bases; unmatched bases: 6. The sequence was collected from a man aged 35 to 70 with stage II squamous cell lung carcinoma. The V call is TRBV7-8, the J call TRBJ1-2; 7 bases are shared with TRBD1. Sample: PBMCs, taken before any cancer treatment. The CDR3 region has the DNA TGTGCCAGCAGCTACCAGGGGGGGTTTGGCTACACCTTC. It translates to CASSYQGGFGYTF.